This TCR beta chain was recorded in a study of shared clonotypes between healthy human individuals (dated by TCRdb to about 2020). Describing the broader study: A couple of women and a few men aged 18 to 49 years were included in the cohort. The study deeply sequenced blood TCR repertoires of five healthy adults to estimate repertoire size and the extent of clonotype sharing between individuals. For each donor, three plates each were used for CD4 naive and CD4 memory, two plates were used for CD8 naive, and one plate was used for CD8 memory. Per donor, leukapheresis produced somewhere between about 0.9 and 9 billion PBMCs. To increase sequencing depth and limit assay-specific biases, different laboratories used diverse techniques to prepare libraries and sequence TCR repertoires.

The germline V gene encodes CDR1 SGHRS and CDR2 YFSETQ. The CDR3 numbers 13 residues from cysteine through phenylalanine. Only the CDR3 DNA stays, 39 bases, in frame from base 1. V is shortened by 2 bases, J by 0 bases, and the region joining them spans 5 bases. Donors were healthy HIV-negative adults with no recently reported acute infections or vaccinations. All donors were Caucasian adults living in Nashville, Tennessee, USA. CD4+ T cells were enriched by magnetic negative selection; naive cells were then positively selected on CD45RA, and the negative fraction formed the memory subset. Blood was collected by leukapheresis, and PBMCs were isolated by Ficoll-Histopaque density gradient centrifugation and then cryopreserved in liquid nitrogen vapor phase. Analytical flow cytometry was used to check the purity and quantity of every magnetically sorted T cell population. Genomic DNA was isolated from each sorted fraction and quantified by UV absorbance on a Nanodrop 2000c.

Using the deep immunoSEQ assay, TCR CDR3 regions were amplified from genomic DNA by multiplex PCR. Extracted genomic DNA from each cell subset was spread evenly across all wells of several immunoSEQ 96-well plates, with each plate serving as a replicate. For sorted subsets, 200 ng of genomic DNA, equivalent to about 30,000 T cell genomes, went into each replicate PCR. Purified libraries were quantified with a Qubit 3.0 fluorometer, sized on a Bioanalyzer 2100, and re-quantified with the KAPA Library Quantification kit. Every immunoSEQ 96-well plate was sequenced on a dedicated single-read 150-cycle Illumina NextSeq 550 flow cell. As for the authors' bioinformatics: Because the immunoSEQ output held only junctional sequences and lacked quality scores, the filtering could not match the filtering applied to full-length reads. To assign V/J genes and CDR3, sequences were annotated using PyIR, a Python wrapper for IgBLAST v1.9, with IMGT germline references. Any read was removed if the V/J assignment was weak (E-value above 1e-6), the CDR3 was missing, or the read contained stop codons, out-of-frame junctions, or ambiguous translated residues. V3J clonotypes were defined as sequences sharing the same inferred V gene, J gene, and CDR3 amino acid sequence. Percentage overlap between repertoires was calculated by dividing the number of shared unique clonotypes by the size of the smaller repertoire. Three approaches were used to assess repertoire richness: RTK rarefaction, the Chao1 estimator, and Recon v2.1 estimates of unobserved clonotypes. For all TCRbeta clonotypes obtained by the gDNA method from a handful of donors, generation probabilities were computed with OLGA. TCRdb provides this immuneACCESS table in a form limited to in-frame rearrangements. Some clones are lacking; in checked studies, under half of them reflect an unresolved V gene, and why the rest are absent is not known. V and J calls and clone size are given by that table; D and trimming were obtained from the DNA. The sample data list about 990,000 clones, and approximately 78% of these were observed just once. The leading ten clones occupy more than 0.55% of the sample.

Results the study describes overall, beyond this receptor: Pairwise subsampling led to the expectation that sequencing depth would affect the degree of clonotype sharing among donors. Clonotypes shared by all four sorted-subset donors showed higher generation probabilities than non-shared clonotypes. Even with the large sequencing depth, rarefaction of the sorted-subset datasets indicated that sequencing was incomplete. Only blood was sampled, and tissue TCR repertoires likely differ from those in blood. Naive subsets generally had larger estimated clonotype richness than memory subsets. The small number of donors limited the genetic and exposure-history diversity represented. Across four donors, roughly 5.1% of naive CD4, approximately 4% of naive CD8, 2% to 2.5% of memory CD4, and approximately 0.4% of memory CD8 clonotypes were shared.

As to this clone: No cognate antigen has been identified for it. Per-base quality was not reported, and no clone a single base away is much larger than it.

The source material was memory CD4+ T cells from PBMCs. Taken with the paper, the label for cell subset or site translates to: CD45RA-negative fraction. This chain joins TRBV5-1 to TRBJ1-1; the D gene cannot be named for sure. This receptor was obtained from a young man in good health. Some clones in this sample may be carry-over from other donors' samples. This receptor has the CDR3 CASSFEMNTEAFF. The DNA sequence is as follows: TGCGCCAGCAGCTTTGAGATGAACACTGAAGCTTTCTTT. The reference TRBV5-1 and TRBJ1-1 proteins fill in what lies around the CDR3, so the full variable domain reads KAGVTQTPRYLIKTRGQQVTLSCSPISGHRSVSWYQQTPGQGLQFLFEYFSETQRNKGNFPGRFSGRQFSNSRSEMNVSTLELGDSALYLCASSFEMNTEAFFGQGTRLTVV.